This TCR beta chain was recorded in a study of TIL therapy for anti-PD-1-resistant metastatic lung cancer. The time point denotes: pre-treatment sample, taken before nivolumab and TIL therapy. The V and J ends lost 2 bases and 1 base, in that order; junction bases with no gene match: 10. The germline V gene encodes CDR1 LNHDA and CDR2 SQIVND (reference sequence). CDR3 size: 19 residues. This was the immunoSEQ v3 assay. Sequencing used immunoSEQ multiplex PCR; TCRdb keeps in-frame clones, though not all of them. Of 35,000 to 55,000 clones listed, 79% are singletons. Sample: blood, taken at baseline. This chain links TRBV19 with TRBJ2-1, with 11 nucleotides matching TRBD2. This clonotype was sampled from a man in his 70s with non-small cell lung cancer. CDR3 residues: CASSISSKTSGASYNEQFF. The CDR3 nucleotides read TGTGCCAGTAGTATAAGTAGTAAGACTAGCGGGGCATCCTACAATGAGCAGTTCTTC.